A selection of T cell receptor beta chains follows, all from one sample in a study of graft-versus-host responses after intestinal transplantation. Profiling relied on immunoSEQ multiplex PCR, and the TCRdb table lists in-frame clones only, not all of them. In the table there are 4,000 or so clones, roughly 85% of which are singletons. Sequenced here: ileum tissue, sampled 650 to 680 days after intestinal transplant. These receptors were collected from a human patient who received an intestinal transplant, so some T cells may come from the graft donor. Each CDR3 is given with its conserved first and last residue. Fields, in order: D gene, J gene, V gene, clone size, CDR3 protein, CDR3 DNA. D genes are given only for firm matches. Size is stated for part of the rows, as once, few or many counts, or as a class when the clone is expanded.

>.|TRBJ1-6|TRBV4-2|.
CASSQEGALHF
TGTGCCAGCAGCCAAGAGGGAGCCCTCCACTTT
>.|TRBJ2-1|TRBV4-2|.
CASSQEGGSAYNEQFF
TGTGCCAGCAGCCAAGAAGGGGGGAGCGCATACAATGAGCAGTTCTTC
>.|TRBJ2-1|TRBV5-8|.
CASRPRGSSYNEQFF
TGTGCCAGCAGACCCAGGGGAAGCTCCTACAATGAGCAGTTCTTC
>.|TRBJ1-3|TRBV5-4|few
CASSSRTVNSGNTIYF
TGTGCCAGCAGCTCACGGACGGTAAACTCTGGAAACACCATATATTTT
>.|TRBJ1-1|TRBV5-4|.
CASSLEWGLNTEAFF
TGTGCCAGCAGCTTGGAGTGGGGGTTGAACACTGAAGCTTTCTTT
>TRBD1|TRBJ2-3|TRBV7-9|.
CASSSTILRDRSTDTQYF
TGTGCCAGCAGCTCGACGATCCTCCGGGACAGAAGCACAGATACGCAGTATTTT
>.|TRBJ2-7|TRBV6-1|.
CASSLPYEQYF
TGTGCCAGCAGTCTTCCCTACGAGCAGTACTTC
>TRBD1|TRBJ1-2|TRBV5-6|.
CASSSTGSEAYGYTF
TGTGCCAGCAGCTCGACAGGGAGTGAGGCCTATGGCTACACCTTC
>.|TRBJ1-2|TRBV6-6|.
CASNLAQGYYGYTF
TGTGCCAGCAACCTCGCGCAGGGGTACTATGGCTACACCTTC
>TRBD1|TRBJ1-2|TRBV27|.
CASSPTPRGLDGYTF
TGTGCCAGCAGTCCCACCCCGAGGGGGCTTGATGGCTACACCTTC
>.|TRBJ2-3|TRBV19|once
CAAQEGANTDTQYF
TGTGCCGCCCAGGAGGGGGCCAACACAGATACGCAGTATTTT